Only one count was recorded for the clone carrying this TCR beta chain. Its antigen remains unidentified. This sample is drawn from a study of cytotoxic CD8 clonotypes in ibrutinib-treated CLL. Study-wide points: Samples from sustained-remission and progressing patients were taken at different times. An increase in clonality occurred at ibrutinib response, followed by a return toward baseline at progression.

The CDR3 totals 15 residues. Germline-derived CDR1 and CDR2 are SGHRS and YFSETQ. Germline trimming cut 5 bases from V and 2 bases from J; bases unmatched to any gene: 7. Sequencing sought depths of 1 in 200,000 to 1 in 1 million T cells. This table comes from immunoSEQ multiplex PCR, and its TCRdb copy is limited to in-frame clones, with some not included. The sample holds some 120,000 clones, about 53% seen once. This sequence originates from a human donor with chronic lymphocytic leukemia. The source was PBMCs, collected after 24 months of ibrutinib treatment. The chain links TRBV5-1 to TRBJ2-7, with TRBD1 matching over 10 bases. Here the CDR3 reads CASSSSGTGAYEQYF. Here the CDR3 DNA reads TGCGCCAGCAGTTCCTCCGGGACAGGGGCCTACGAGCAGTACTTC.